Each of the 13 T cell receptor beta chains below was sequenced from the same sample in a study of cytomegalovirus exposure and HLA in healthy donors. Primers for the PCR totalled 60 Vbeta and 13 Jbeta. Sequenced by immunoSEQ multiplex PCR; TCRdb stores in-frame clones only, minus some. This table holds over 150,000 clones, around 69% found once. Sequenced material: PBMCs. Source of these receptors: a man aged 55 to 70 in good health and CMV-seronegative.

This clone was counted between two and nine times. The rearrangement uses TRBV9 and TRBJ2-1; TRBD1 is a possible D gene (6 bases). The CDR3 is 13 amino acids. V dropped 0 bases and J dropped 10 bases, with 11 bases sitting between them. Germline CDR1 and CDR2: SGDLS and YYNGEE. The CDR3 DNA reads as TGTGCCAGCAGCGTAGCTGGTGGGGGCGAGCAGTTCTTC. It codes for CASSVAGGGEQFF.

Here the CDR3 DNA reads TGTGCCAGCAGCTTGAACAGGGGAACAGGGACCCAGTACTTC. It encodes CASSLNRGTGTQYF. The chain joins TRBV7-2 to TRBJ2-5; 7 positions agree with TRBD1. Germline loops: CDR1 SGHTA, CDR2 FQGNSA. The V segment lost 3 bases and the J segment 7 bases; nucleotides outside the gene matches: 8. This CDR3 region has 14 residues. Supplemented by reference TRBV7-2 and TRBJ2-5, the full variable domain reads GAGVSQSPSNKVTEKGKDVELRCDPISGHTALYWYRQSLGQGLEFLIYFQGNSAPDKSGLPSDRFSAERTGGSVSTLTIQRTQQEDSAVYLCASSLNRGTGTQYFGPGTRLLVL.

The gene calls are TRBV27 and TRBJ1-1, with a possible D match to TRBD1 (5 bases). Trimming shortened V by 6 bases and J by 1 base, and 9 bases separated the two germline ends. The V gene's germline CDR1 is MNHEY and CDR2 SMNVEV (reference sequence). The CDR3 is 13 residues long. DNA for the CDR3: TGTGCCAGCAGAGGGACTTCGAACACTGAAGCTTTCTTT. Translation: CASRGTSNTEAFF.

The chain has TRBV7-8 and TRBJ1-1; 7 bases are a match to TRBD1. The CDR3 runs 15 residues. Germline V gives CDR1 SGHVS, CDR2 FQNEAQ. Trimming removed 6 bases from V and 0 bases from J; junction bases left unmatched: 7. The CDR3, as DNA: TGTGCCAGCAGTTGGACAGGCGGAATGAACACTGAAGCTTTCTTT. This translates into CASSWTGGMNTEAFF. The full variable domain, with the rest looked up from reference TRBV7-8 and TRBJ1-1, is GAGVSQSPRYKVAKRGQDVALRCDPISGHVSLFWYQQALGQGPEFLTYFQNEAQLDKSGLPSDRFFAERPEGSVSTLKIQRTQQEDSAVYLCASSWTGGMNTEAFFGQGTRLTVV.

The chain links TRBV18 to TRBJ1-5; TRBD1 might be the D (6 bases). CDR3 length equals 17 residues. Trimming removed 3 bases from V and 0 bases from J, with 15 bases in between. Per the germline V gene, CDR1 is KGHSH and CDR2 is LQKENI. The CDR3 sequence: CASSPNGGGDSNQPQHF. The DNA for the CDR3 is TGTGCCAGCTCACCCAATGGAGGGGGGGATAGCAATCAGCCCCAGCATTTT.

The chain recombines TRBV10-3 with TRBJ2-1; D unclear. The germline V gene has CDR1 ENHRY and CDR2 SYGVKD. The CDR3 is 13 residues long. V was pared by 1 base and J by 6 bases, with 7 bases between. The CDR3 region is CAISELARNEQFF. The CDR3 bases are TGTGCCATCAGTGAGTTAGCCCGCAATGAGCAGTTCTTC.

Regarding this clone: The sample has other DNA sequences that encode this CDR3 too. The chain's CDR3 is CASSLASRDEQFF. The CDR3 DNA sequence: TGTGCCAGCAGCTTAGCCTCGAGGGATGAGCAGTTCTTC. The chain joins TRBV7-2 to TRBJ2-1; perhaps TRBD2 as D (5 bases). The CDR3 length is 13 residues. V lost 0 bases to trimming and J lost 8 bases, with 8 bases between them. Germline V gives CDR1 SGHTA, CDR2 FQGNSA.

The V call is TRBV18, the J call TRBJ2-3, with D possibly matching TRBD1 (6 bases). The CDR3 totals 16 residues. Germline values: CDR1 KGHSH, CDR2 LQKENI. Trimming stripped 1 base from V and 2 bases from J, with 13 bases between. The CDR3 bases are TGTGCCAGCTCACCACAATCTGCAGGGGTCACAGATACGCAGTATTTT. Its protein product is CASSPQSAGVTDTQYF.

This clone was found once. V usage is TRBV27 and J usage is TRBJ2-3; TRBD2 aligns across 11 bases. CDR1 is MNHEY, CDR2 SMNVEV, per germline (reference sequence). V lost 1 base to trimming and J lost 4 bases; unmatched junction nucleotides: 10. The CDR3 spans 18 residues. In DNA, the CDR3 is TGTGCCAGCAGTTTATTAGCGGGAGGGCCAGGCATGGCAGATACGCAGTATTTT. Encoded protein: CASSLLAGGPGMADTQYF.

V usage is TRBV28 and J usage is TRBJ1-6; tentatively, D is TRBD1 (5 bases). Trimming pared 6 bases from V and 4 bases from J, leaving 16 bases between. CDR3 length: 16 residues. Germline CDR1 MDHEN, CDR2 SYDVKM. The CDR3 region is CASRNRGETYNSPLHF. CDR3 nucleotide sequence: TGTGCCAGCAGAAATAGGGGTGAAACTTATAATTCACCCCTCCACTTT. The full variable domain, rest sourced from reference TRBV28 and TRBJ1-6, is DVKVTQSSRYLVKRTGEKVFLECVQDMDHENMFWYRQDPGLGLRLIYFSYDVKMKEKGDIPEGYSVSREKKERFSLILESASTNQTSMYLCASRNRGETYNSPLHFGNGTRLTVT.

This chain joins TRBV28 and TRBJ1-2, with D uncertain. Germline V CDR1 and CDR2: MDHEN, SYDVKM. V was pared by 8 bases and J by 8 bases, with 15 bases between. The CDR3 runs 12 residues. CDR3 DNA sequence: TGTGCCAGCCACCCCGGGTCCGAAGGCTACACCTTC. Residues: CASHPGSEGYTF.

This clone has only one observation. The chain couples TRBV28 to TRBJ2-7; 10 nucleotides match TRBD2. Germline CDR1 reads MDHEN; CDR2 reads SYDVKM. J was trimmed by 2 bases and V by 3 bases; bases with no gene match: 4. CDR3 length equals 15 residues. The DNA for the CDR3 is TGTGCCAGCAGTTTGGCGCTAGCGGGAGCCTACGAGCAGTACTTC. Translation: CASSLALAGAYEQYF.

This clone has just a few counts. V usage is TRBV15 and J usage is TRBJ2-2; tentative D call: TRBD2 (6 bases). CDR3 size: 16 residues. Germline V gene sequence: CDR1 LNHNV, CDR2 YYDKDF (reference sequence). V was clipped by 0 bases and J by 3 bases, with 11 bases between them. The CDR3 spells CATSRDTSRDTGELFF. The CDR3 region has the DNA TGTGCCACCAGCAGAGATACTAGCAGAGACACCGGGGAGCTGTTTTTT. Drawing the rest from reference TRBV15 and TRBJ2-2, the complete variable domain is DAMVIQNPRYQVTQFGKPVTLSCSQTLNHNVMYWYQQKSSQAPKLLFHYYDKDFNNEADTPDNFQSRRPNTSFCFLDIRSPGLGDTAMYLCATSRDTSRDTGELFFGEGSRLTVL.